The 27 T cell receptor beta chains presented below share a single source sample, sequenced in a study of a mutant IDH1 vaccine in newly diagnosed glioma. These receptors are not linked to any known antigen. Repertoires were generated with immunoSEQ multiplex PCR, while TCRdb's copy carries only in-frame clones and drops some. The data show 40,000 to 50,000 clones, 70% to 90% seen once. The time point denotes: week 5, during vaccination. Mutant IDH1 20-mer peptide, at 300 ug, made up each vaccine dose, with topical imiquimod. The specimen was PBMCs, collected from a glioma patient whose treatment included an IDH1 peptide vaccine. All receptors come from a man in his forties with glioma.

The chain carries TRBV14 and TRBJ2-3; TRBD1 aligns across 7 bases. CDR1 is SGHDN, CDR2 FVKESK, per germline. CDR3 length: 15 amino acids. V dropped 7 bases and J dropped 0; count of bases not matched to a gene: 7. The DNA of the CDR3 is TGTGCCAGCAAGTATGGGACAGATAGCACAGATACGCAGTATTTT. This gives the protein CASKYGTDSTDTQYF.

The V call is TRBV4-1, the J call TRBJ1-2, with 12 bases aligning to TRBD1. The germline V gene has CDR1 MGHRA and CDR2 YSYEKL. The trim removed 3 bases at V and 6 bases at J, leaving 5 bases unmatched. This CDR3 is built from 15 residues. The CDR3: CASSQTGTGGNGYTF. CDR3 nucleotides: TGCGCCAGCAGCCAGACCGGGACAGGGGGCAATGGCTACACCTTC.

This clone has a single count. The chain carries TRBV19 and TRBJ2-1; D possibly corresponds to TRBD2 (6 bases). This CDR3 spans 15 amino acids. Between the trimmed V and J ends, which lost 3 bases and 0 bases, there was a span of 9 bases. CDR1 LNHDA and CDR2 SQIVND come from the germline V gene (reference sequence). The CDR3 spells CASSIGRGSYNEQFF. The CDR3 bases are TGTGCCAGTAGTATCGGGAGAGGCTCCTACAATGAGCAGTTCTTC.

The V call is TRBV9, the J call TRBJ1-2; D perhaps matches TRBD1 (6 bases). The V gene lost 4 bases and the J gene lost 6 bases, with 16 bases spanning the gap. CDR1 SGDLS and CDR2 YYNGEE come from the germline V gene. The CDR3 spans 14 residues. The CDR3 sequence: CASSFPGGGDGYTF. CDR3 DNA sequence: TGTGCCAGCAGCTTCCCAGGAGGGGGGGATGGCTACACCTTC.

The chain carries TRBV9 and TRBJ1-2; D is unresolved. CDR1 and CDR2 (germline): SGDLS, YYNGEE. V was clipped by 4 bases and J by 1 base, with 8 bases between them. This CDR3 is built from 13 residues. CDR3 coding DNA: TGTGCCAGCAGCTCAGACGGTAACTATGGCTACACCTTC. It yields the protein CASSSDGNYGYTF. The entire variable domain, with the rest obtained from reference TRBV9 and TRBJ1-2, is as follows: DSGVTQTPKHLITATGQRVTLRCSPRSGDLSVYWYQQSLDQGLQFLIQYYNGEERAKGNILERFSAQQFPDLHSELNLSSLELGDSALYFCASSSDGNYGYTFGSGTRLTVV.

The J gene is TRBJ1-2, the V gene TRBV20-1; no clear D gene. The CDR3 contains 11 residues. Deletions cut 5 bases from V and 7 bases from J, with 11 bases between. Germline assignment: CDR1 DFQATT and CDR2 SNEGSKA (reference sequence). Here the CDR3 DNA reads TGCAGTGCTGGGCTTGGTGCTGGCTACACCTTC. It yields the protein CSAGLGAGYTF.

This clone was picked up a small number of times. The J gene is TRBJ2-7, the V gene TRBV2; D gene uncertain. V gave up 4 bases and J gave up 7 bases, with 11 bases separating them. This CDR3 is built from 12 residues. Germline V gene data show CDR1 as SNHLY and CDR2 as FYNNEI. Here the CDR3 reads CASSVLGREQYF. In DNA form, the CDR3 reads TGTGCCAGCAGTGTTTTGGGCAGGGAGCAGTACTTC.

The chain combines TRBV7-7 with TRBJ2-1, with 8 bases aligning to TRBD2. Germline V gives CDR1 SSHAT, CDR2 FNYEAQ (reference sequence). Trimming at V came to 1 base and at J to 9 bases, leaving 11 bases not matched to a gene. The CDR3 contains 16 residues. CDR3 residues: CASSLGGTSSIGEQFF. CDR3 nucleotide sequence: TGTGCCAGCAGCTTAGGGGGGACTAGTAGTATAGGTGAGCAGTTCTTC.

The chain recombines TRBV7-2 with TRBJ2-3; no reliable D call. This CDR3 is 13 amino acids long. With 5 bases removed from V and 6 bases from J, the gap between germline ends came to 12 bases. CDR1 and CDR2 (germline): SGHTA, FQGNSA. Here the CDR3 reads CASSPRRADTQYF. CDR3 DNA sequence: TGTGCCAGCAGCCCCCGACGGGCCGATACGCAGTATTTT.

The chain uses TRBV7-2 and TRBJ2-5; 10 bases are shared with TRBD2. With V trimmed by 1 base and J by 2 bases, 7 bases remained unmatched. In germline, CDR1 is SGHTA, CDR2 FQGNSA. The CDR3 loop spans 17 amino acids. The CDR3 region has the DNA TGTGCCAGCAGCTTAGGGGCTAGCGGGGGTCCTCAAGAGACCCAGTACTTC. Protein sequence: CASSLGASGGPQETQYF. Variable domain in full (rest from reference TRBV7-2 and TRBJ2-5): GAGVSQSPSNKVTEKGKDVELRCDPISGHTALYWYRQSLGQGLEFLIYFQGNSAPDKSGLPSDRFSAERTGGSVSTLTIQRTQQEDSAVYLCASSLGASGGPQETQYFGPGTRLLVL.

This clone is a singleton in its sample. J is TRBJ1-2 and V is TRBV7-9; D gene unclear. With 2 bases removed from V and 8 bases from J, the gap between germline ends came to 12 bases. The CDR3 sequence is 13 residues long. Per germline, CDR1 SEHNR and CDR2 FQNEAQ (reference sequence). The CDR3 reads CASSLPSLGGYTF. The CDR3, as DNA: TGTGCCAGCAGCTTACCCTCTCTGGGGGGCTACACCTTC. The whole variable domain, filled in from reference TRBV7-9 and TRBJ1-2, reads DTGVSQNPRHKITKRGQNVTFRCDPISEHNRLYWYRQTLGQGPEFLTYFQNEAQLEKSRLLSDRFSAERPKGSFSTLEIQRTEQGDSAMYLCASSLPSLGGYTFGSGTRLTVV.

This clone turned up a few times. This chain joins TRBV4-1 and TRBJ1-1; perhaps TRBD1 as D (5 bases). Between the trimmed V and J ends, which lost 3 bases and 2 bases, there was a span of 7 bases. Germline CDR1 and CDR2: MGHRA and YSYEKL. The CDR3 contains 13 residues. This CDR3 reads CASSQTVNTEAFF. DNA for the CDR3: TGCGCCAGCAGCCAGACAGTAAACACTGAAGCTTTCTTT.

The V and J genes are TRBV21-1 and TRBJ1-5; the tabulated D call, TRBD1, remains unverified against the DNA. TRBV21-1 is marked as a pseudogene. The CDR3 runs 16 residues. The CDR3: CASSKLRDRQSQPQHF. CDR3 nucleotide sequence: TGTGCCAGCAGCAAACTCCGGGACAGGCAAAGTCAGCCCCAGCATTTT.

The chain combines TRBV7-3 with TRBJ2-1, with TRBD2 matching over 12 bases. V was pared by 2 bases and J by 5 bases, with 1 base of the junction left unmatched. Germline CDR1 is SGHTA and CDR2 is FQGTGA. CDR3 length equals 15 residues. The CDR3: CASSLGLAGHNEQFF. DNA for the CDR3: TGTGCCAGCAGCTTAGGACTAGCGGGGCACAATGAGCAGTTCTTC. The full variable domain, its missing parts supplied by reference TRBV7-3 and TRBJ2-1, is GAGVSQTPSNKVTEKGKYVELRCDPISGHTALYWYRQSLGQGPEFLIYFQGTGAADDSGLPNDRFFAVRPEGSVSTLKIQRTERGDSAVYLCASSLGLAGHNEQFFGPGTRLTVL.

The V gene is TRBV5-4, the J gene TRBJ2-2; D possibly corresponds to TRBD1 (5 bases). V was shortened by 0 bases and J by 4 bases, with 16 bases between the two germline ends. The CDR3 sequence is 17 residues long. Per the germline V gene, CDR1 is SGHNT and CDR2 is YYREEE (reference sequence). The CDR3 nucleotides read TGTGCCAGCAGCTTGGGGGGCTCGACATACCCCACCGGGGAGCTGTTTTTT. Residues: CASSLGGSTYPTGELFF. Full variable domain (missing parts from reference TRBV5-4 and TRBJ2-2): ETGVTQSPTHLIKTRGQQVTLRCSSQSGHNTVSWYQQALGQGPQFIFQYYREEENGRGNFPPRFSGLQFPNYSSELNVNALELDDSALYLCASSLGGSTYPTGELFFGEGSRLTVL.

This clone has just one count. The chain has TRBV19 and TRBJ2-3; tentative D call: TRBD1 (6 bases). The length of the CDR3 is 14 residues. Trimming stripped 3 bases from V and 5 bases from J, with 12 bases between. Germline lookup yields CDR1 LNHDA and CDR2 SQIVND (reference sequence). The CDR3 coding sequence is TGTGCCAGTAGTATCTGGGGGCGCCTAGATACGCAGTATTTT. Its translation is CASSIWGRLDTQYF.

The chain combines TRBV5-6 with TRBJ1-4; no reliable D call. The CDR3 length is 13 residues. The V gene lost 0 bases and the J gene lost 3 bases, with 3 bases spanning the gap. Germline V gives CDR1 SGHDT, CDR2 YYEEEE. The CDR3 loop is CASSLVSNEKLFF. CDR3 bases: TGTGCCAGCAGCTTGGTCTCTAATGAAAAACTGTTTTTT. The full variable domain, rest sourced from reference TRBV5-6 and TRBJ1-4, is DAGVTQSPTHLIKTRGQQVTLRCSPKSGHDTVSWYQQALGQGPQFIFQYYEEEERQRGNFPDRFSGHQFPNYSSELNVNALLLGDSALYLCASSLVSNEKLFFGSGTQLSVL.

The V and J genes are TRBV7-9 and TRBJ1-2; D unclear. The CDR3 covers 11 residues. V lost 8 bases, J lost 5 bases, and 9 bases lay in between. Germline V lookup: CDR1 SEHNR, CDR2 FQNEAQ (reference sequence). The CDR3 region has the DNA TGTGCCAGCGAGATTATGTATGGCTACACCTTC. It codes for CASEIMYGYTF.

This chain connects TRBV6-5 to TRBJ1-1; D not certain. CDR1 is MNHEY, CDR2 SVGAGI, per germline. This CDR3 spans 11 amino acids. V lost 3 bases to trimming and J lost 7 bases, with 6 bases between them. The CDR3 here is CASSYLGEAFF. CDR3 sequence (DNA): TGTGCCAGCAGTTATCTAGGTGAAGCTTTCTTT.

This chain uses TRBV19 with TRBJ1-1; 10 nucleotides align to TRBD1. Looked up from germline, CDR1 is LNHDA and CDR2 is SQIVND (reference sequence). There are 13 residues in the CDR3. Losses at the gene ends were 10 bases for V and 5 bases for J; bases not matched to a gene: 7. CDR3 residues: CATEGQGRTEAFF. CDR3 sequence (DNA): TGTGCCACCGAGGGACAGGGGAGGACTGAAGCTTTCTTT.

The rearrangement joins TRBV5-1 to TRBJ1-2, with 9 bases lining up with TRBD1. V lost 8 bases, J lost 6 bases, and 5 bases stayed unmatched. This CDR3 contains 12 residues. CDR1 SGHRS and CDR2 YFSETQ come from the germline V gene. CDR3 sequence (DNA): TGCGCCAGTGAGGGGACAGGGAATGGCTACACCTTC. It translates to CASEGTGNGYTF.

CDR3 DNA: TGTGCCAGCAGCTCACGGGGGGGGAGCACCTACAATGAGCAGTTCTTC. Its protein product is CASSSRGGSTYNEQFF. The chain joins TRBV7-2 to TRBJ2-1; TRBD2 matches 8 bases. The CDR3 is made up of 16 amino acids. V gave up 4 bases and J gave up 2 bases; unmatched junction bases: 7. Germline CDR1 SGHTA, CDR2 FQGNSA.

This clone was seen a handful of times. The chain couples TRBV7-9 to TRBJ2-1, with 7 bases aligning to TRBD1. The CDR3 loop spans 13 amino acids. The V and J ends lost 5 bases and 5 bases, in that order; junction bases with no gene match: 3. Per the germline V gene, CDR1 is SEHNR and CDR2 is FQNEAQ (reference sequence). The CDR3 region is CASSQGTDNEQFF. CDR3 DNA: TGTGCCAGCAGCCAGGGGACAGACAATGAGCAGTTCTTC.

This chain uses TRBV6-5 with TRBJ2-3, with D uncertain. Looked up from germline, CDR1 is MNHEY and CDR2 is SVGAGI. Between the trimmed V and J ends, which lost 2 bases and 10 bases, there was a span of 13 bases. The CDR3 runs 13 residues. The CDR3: CASSYVKFSSQYF. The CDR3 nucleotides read TGTGCCAGCAGTTACGTTAAGTTCTCCTCGCAGTATTTT.

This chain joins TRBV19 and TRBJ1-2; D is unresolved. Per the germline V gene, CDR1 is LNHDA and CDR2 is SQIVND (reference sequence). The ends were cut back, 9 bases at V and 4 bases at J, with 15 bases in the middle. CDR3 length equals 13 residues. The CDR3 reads CASKKDGVYGYTF. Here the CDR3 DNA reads TGTGCCAGCAAAAAGGACGGAGTCTATGGCTACACCTTC.

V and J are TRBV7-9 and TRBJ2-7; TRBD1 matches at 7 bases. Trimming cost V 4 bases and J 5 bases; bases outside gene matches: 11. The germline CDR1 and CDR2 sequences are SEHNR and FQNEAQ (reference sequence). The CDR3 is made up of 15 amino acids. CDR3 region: CASSWTGTVEDEQYF. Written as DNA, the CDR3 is TGTGCCAGCAGCTGGACCGGGACAGTTGAGGACGAGCAGTACTTC.

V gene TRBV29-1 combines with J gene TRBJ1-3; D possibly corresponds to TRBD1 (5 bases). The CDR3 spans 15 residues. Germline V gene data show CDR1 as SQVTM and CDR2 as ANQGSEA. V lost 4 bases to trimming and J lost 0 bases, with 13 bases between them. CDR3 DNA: TGCAGCGTTGGAACAGGACCTTTCTCTGGAAACACCATATATTTT. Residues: CSVGTGPFSGNTIYF.